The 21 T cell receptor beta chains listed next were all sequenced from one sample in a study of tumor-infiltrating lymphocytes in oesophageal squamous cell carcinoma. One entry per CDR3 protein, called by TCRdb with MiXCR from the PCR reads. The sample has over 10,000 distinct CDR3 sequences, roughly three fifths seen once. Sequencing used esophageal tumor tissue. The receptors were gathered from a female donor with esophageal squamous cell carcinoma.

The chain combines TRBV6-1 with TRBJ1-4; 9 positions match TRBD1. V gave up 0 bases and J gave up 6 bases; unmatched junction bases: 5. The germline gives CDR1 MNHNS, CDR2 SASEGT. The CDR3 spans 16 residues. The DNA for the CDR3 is TGTGCCAGCAGTGAAGCCCTGGGACAGGGATATGAAAAACTGTTTTTT. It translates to CASSEALGQGYEKLFF.

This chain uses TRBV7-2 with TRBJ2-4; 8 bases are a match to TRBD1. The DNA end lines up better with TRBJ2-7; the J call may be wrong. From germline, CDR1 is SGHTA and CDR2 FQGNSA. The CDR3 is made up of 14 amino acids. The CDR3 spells CASSRDRQSYEQYF. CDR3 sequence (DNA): TGTGCCAGCAGCCGGGACAGGCAATCCTACGAGCAGTACTTC.

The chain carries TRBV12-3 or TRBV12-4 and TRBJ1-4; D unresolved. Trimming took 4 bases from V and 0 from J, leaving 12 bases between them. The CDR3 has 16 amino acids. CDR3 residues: CASSSGLFTTNEKLFF. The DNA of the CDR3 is TGTGCCAGCAGTTCTGGTCTATTTACAACTAATGAAAAACTGTTTTTT.

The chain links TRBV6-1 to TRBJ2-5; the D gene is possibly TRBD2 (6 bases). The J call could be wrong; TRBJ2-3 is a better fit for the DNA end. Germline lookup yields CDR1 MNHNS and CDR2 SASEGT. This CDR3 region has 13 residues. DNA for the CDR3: TGTGCCAGCAGTATCCCGACTAGTGATACGCAGTATTTT. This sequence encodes CASSIPTSDTQYF.

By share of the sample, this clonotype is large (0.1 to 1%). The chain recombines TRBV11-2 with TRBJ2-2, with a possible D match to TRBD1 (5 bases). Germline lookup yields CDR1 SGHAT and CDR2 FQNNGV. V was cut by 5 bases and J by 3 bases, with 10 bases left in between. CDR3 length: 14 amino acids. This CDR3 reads CASSVQGYTGELFF. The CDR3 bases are TGTGCCAGCAGCGTGCAGGGTTACACCGGGGAGCTGTTTTTT.

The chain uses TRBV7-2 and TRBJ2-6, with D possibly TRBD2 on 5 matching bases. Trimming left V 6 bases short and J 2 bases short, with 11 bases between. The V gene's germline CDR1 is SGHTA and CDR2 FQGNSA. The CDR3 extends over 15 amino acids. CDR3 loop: CASSRSGAGANVLTF. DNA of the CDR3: TGTGCCAGCAGTCGCAGCGGAGCTGGGGCCAACGTCCTGACTTTC.

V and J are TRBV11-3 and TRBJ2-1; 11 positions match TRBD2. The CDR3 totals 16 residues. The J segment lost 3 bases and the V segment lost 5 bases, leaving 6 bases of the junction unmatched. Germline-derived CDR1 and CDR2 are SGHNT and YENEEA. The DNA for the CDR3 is TGTGCCAGCAGCCTCGGGACTAGCGGAGTCTACAATGAGCAGTTCTTC. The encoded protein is CASSLGTSGVYNEQFF.

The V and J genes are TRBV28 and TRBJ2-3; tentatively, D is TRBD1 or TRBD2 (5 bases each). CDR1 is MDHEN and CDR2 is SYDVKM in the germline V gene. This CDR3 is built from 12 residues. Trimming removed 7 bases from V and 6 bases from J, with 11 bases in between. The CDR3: CASNWDLDTQYF. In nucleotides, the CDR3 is TGTGCCAGCAATTGGGACCTGGATACGCAGTATTTT.

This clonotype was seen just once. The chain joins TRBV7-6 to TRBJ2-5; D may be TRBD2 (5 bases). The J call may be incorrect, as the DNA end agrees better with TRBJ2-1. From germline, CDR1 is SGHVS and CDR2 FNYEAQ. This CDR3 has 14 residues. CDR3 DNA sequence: TGTGCCAGCAGCTTAGGAACGGGGTACAATGAGCAGTTCTTC. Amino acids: CASSLGTGYNEQFF.

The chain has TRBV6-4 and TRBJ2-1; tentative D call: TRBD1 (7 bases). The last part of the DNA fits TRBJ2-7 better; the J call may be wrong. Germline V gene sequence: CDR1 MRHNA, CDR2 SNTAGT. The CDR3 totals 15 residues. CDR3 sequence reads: CASSYAGQLSYEQYF. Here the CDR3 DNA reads TGTGCCAGCAGTTACGCGGGACAGTTATCCTACGAGCAGTACTTC.

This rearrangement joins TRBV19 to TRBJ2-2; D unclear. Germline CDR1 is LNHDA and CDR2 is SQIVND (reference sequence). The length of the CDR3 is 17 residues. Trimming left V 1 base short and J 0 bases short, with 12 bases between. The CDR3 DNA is TGTGCCAGTAGTATAGCCCTGTCCTTTGCGAACACCGGGGAGCTGTTTTTT. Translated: CASSIALSFANTGELFF.

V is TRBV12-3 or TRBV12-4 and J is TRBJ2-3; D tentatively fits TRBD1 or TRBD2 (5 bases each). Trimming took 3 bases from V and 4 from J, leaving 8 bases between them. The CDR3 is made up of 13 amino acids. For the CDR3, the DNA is TGTGCCAGCAGTTTTCAGGGAGCAGATACGCAGTATTTT. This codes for CASSFQGADTQYF.

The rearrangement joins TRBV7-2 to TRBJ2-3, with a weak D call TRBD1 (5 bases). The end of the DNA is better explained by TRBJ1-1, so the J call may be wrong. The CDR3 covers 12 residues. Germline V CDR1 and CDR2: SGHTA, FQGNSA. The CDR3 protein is CASSLGRTEAFF. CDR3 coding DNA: TGTGCCAGCAGCTTGGGGCGCACTGAAGCTTTCTTT.

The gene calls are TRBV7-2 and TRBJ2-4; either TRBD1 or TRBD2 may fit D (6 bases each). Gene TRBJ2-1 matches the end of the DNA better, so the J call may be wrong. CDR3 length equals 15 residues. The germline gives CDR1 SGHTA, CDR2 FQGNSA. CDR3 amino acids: CASAEGGSAQETQFF. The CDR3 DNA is TGTGCCAGCGCCGAGGGGGGATCAGCTCAAGAGACCCAGTTCTTC.

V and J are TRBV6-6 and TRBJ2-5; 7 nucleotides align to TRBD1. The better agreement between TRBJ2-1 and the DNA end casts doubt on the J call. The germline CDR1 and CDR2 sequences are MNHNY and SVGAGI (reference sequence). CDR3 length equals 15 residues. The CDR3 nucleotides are TGTGCCAGCATCGACAGGGTTGGGGACTACAATGAGCAGTTCTTC. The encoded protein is CASIDRVGDYNEQFF.

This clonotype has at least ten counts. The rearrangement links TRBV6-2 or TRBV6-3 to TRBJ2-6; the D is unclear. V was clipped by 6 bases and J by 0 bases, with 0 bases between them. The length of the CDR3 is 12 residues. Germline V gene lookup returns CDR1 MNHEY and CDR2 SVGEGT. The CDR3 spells CASSSGANVLTF. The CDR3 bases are TGTGCCAGCAGCTCTGGGGCCAACGTCCTGACTTTC.

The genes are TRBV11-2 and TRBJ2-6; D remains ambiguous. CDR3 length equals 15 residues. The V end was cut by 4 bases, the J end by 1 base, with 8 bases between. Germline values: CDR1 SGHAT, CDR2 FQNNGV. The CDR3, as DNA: TGTGCCAGCAGCTCTCGAGAGTCTGGGGCCAACGTCCTGACTTTC. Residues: CASSSRESGANVLTF. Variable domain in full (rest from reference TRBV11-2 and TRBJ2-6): EAGVAQSPRYKIIEKRQSVAFWCNPISGHATLYWYQQILGQGPKLLIQFQNNGVVDDSQLPKDRFSAERLKGVDSTLKIQPAKLEDSAVYLCASSSRESGANVLTFGAGSRLTVL.

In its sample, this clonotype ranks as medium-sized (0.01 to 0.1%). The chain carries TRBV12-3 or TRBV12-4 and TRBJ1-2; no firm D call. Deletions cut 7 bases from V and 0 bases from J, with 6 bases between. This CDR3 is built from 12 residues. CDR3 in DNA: TGTGCCAGCACCCAAACTAACTATGGCTACACCTTC. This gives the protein CASTQTNYGYTF.

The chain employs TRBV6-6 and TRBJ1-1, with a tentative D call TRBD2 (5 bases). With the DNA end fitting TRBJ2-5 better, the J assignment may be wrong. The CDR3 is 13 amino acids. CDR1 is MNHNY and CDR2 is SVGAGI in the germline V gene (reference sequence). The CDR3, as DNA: TGTGCCAGCCGGGCGAGGGCAAGAGGCCCCCAGTACTTC. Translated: CASRARARGPQYF.

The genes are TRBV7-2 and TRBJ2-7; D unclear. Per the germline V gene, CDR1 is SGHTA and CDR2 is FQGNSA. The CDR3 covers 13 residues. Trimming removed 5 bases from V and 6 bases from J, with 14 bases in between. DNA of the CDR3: TGTGCCAGCAGCCCGTACAGAGGAGTCGAGCAGTACTTC. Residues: CASSPYRGVEQYF. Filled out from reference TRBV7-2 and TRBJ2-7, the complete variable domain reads GAGVSQSPSNKVTEKGKDVELRCDPISGHTALYWYRQSLGQGLEFLIYFQGNSAPDKSGLPSDRFSAERTGGSVSTLTIQRTQQEDSAVYLCASSPYRGVEQYFGPGTRLTVT.

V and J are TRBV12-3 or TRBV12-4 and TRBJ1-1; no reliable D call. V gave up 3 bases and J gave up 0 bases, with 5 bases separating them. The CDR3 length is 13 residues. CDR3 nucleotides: TGTGCCAGCAGTTTGGTTGTGAACACTGAAGCTTTCTTT. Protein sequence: CASSLVVNTEAFF.